Shown below are 31 T cell receptor beta chains from a single sample sequenced in a study of T cell repertoires in cytomegalovirus infection. Their antigens are not known. TCRdb fed the reads into MiXCR, producing one record per CDR3 protein. This sample yields around 710,000 distinct CDR3 sequences, of which almost 30% are seen a single time; about an eighth belongs to the top ten. The sequences come from cultured CD8+ T cells from PBMCs, collected from culture after CMV antigen stimulation. The receptors stem from a human donor in good health (CMV status not recorded). Some clones in this sample may be carry-over from other donors' samples.

This clonotype was observed a single time. V is TRBV6-6 and J is TRBJ2-3; 8 bases match TRBD2. Germline V gives CDR1 MNHNY, CDR2 SVGAGI (reference sequence). V lost 4 bases, J lost 5 bases, and 14 bases stayed unmatched. The length of the CDR3 is 17 residues. The DNA of the CDR3 is TGTGCCAGCAGTTTCTCCCCTCCGGGACTAGGTGGAGATACGCAGTATTTT. Encoded protein: CASSFSPPGLGGDTQYF.

About this clonotype itself: One end of the junction varies from germline; a read error may be responsible. The V gene is TRBV6-2 or TRBV6-3, the J gene TRBJ2-3; D is uncertain. The CDR3 extends over 14 amino acids. In germline, CDR1 is MNHEY, CDR2 SVGEGT. CDR3 coding DNA: TGTGCCAACAGTTCAAGGTTTGCCACAGATACGCAGTATTTT. It yields the protein CANSSRFATDTQYF.

The chain has TRBV4-1 and TRBJ2-5, with D perhaps matching TRBD1 or TRBD2 (6 bases each). Trimming shortened V by 1 base and J by 5 bases, and 14 bases separated the two germline ends. The CDR3 runs to 15 residues. The germline V gene encodes CDR1 MGHRA and CDR2 YSYEKL. CDR3 protein: CASSQALGAGETQYF. CDR3 bases: TGCGCCAGCAGCCAAGCGCTGGGGGCGGGGGAGACCCAGTACTTC.

This clonotype was detected only a few times. The chain carries TRBV6-1 and TRBJ1-6; no definite D call. Germline V gene lookup returns CDR1 MNHNS and CDR2 SASEGT. The CDR3 runs 17 residues. V was pared by 7 bases and J by 6 bases, with 22 bases between. The CDR3 region is CASTDRMWTEGNSPLHF. DNA of the CDR3: TGTGCCAGCACTGATAGAATGTGGACGGAGGGTAATTCACCCCTCCACTTT.

The chain employs TRBV2 and TRBJ1-1; D is possibly TRBD1 (5 bases). Trimming took 5 bases from V and 0 from J, leaving 10 bases between them. Germline-derived CDR1 and CDR2 are SNHLY and FYNNEI. CDR3 size: 14 residues. The CDR3 nucleotides are TGTGCCAGCAGTTCCAGGGCAGTGAACACTGAAGCTTTCTTT. The encoded protein is CASSSRAVNTEAFF.

The V gene is TRBV10-3, the J gene TRBJ1-6; D might be TRBD1 (5 bases). The CDR3 contains 14 residues. From germline, CDR1 is ENHRY and CDR2 SYGVKD. The V end was cut by 6 bases, the J end by 6 bases, with 12 bases between. The CDR3 reads CAISSGTVNSPLHF. CDR3 bases: TGTGCCATCAGCTCCGGGACGGTTAATTCACCCCTCCACTTT.

V usage is TRBV11-2 and J usage is TRBJ2-1, with D possibly TRBD1 on 5 matching bases. The CDR3 totals 16 residues. The germline CDR1 and CDR2 sequences are SGHAT and FQNNGV. The germline V and J ends were trimmed by 1 base and 3 bases, with 13 bases remaining between them. The CDR3 here is CASSLAHHTGYNEQFF. In nucleotides, the CDR3 is TGTGCCAGCAGCTTAGCCCATCACACAGGCTACAATGAGCAGTTCTTC.

V is TRBV27 and J is TRBJ2-3, with 12 bases aligning to TRBD2. CDR1 MNHEY and CDR2 SMNVEV come from the germline V gene (reference sequence). V shed 8 bases and J 3 bases; nucleotides not matched to a gene: 6. The CDR3 runs 15 residues. CDR3 protein: CASFTSGGRTDTQYF. As DNA, the CDR3 is TGTGCCAGCTTTACTAGCGGGGGGAGGACAGATACGCAGTATTTT.

This clonotype was counted only a few times. This chain connects TRBV6-1 to TRBJ1-2; unclear D gene. The V end lost 5 bases, the J end lost 4 bases, and 11 bases lay between the germline ends. The CDR3 contains 13 residues. CDR1 and CDR2 from the germline V gene are MNHNS and SASEGT. The CDR3 DNA follows: TGTGCCAGCAGTTATCCGGGTAGCTATGGCTACACCTTC. Protein: CASSYPGSYGYTF.

This clonotype was detected a few times. J is TRBJ2-2 and V is TRBV6-1; weak D call: TRBD1 (6 bases). CDR3 size: 15 residues. Deletions cut 2 bases from V and 3 bases from J, with 10 bases between. From germline, CDR1 is MNHNS and CDR2 SASEGT. The CDR3 sequence is CASSERTDHTGELFF. The CDR3 nucleotides are TGTGCCAGCAGTGAAAGGACAGACCACACCGGGGAGCTGTTTTTT.

The rearrangement uses TRBV5-4 and TRBJ1-3, with D maybe TRBD1 (5 bases). V gave up 4 bases and J gave up 0 bases, with 14 bases separating them. The CDR3 runs to 16 residues. Germline V gene lookup returns CDR1 SGHNT and CDR2 YYREEE (reference sequence). CDR3 loop: CASSHPGESSGNTIYF. DNA for the CDR3: TGTGCCAGCAGCCACCCGGGGGAGAGCTCTGGAAACACCATATATTTT.

The rearrangement joins TRBV18 to TRBJ2-1; 9 nucleotides agree with TRBD1. The CDR3 is 16 amino acids. The V gene end was trimmed by 5 bases and the J gene end by 8 bases; junction bases not matched to a gene: 13. Germline loops: CDR1 KGHSH, CDR2 LQKENI. The CDR3 DNA reads TGTGCCAGCTCAGTTAACCCGGGACAGGGTGGTCATGAGCAGTTCTTC. It specifies CASSVNPGQGGHEQFF. Complete variable domain (other parts from reference TRBV18 and TRBJ2-1): NAGVMQNPRHLVRRRGQEARLRCSPMKGHSHVYWYRQLPEEGLKFMVYLQKENIIDESGMPKERFSAEFPKEGPSILRIQQVVRGDSAAYFCASSVNPGQGGHEQFFGPGTRLTVL.

The rearrangement joins TRBV6-1 to TRBJ1-3, with D possibly being TRBD1 (6 bases). Looked up from germline, CDR1 is MNHNS and CDR2 is SASEGT. Trimming removed 7 bases at V and 2 bases at J, with 15 bases between. The CDR3 length is 15 residues. This CDR3 is CASTLQGSAGNTIYF. The CDR3 region has the DNA TGTGCCAGCACTCTACAGGGATCGGCTGGAAACACCATATATTTT.

The chain combines TRBV19 with TRBJ1-4; D not resolved. V was cut by 1 base and J by 4 bases, with 7 bases left in between. The germline CDR1 and CDR2 sequences are LNHDA and SQIVND (reference sequence). The CDR3 totals 14 residues. As DNA, the CDR3 is TGTGCCAGTAGTATAGGAGATAGTAATGAAAAACTGTTTTTT. It encodes CASSIGDSNEKLFF.

The rearrangement links TRBV13 to TRBJ2-3, with 7 nucleotides matching TRBD2. Germline assignment: CDR1 PRHDT and CDR2 FYEKMQ (reference sequence). Trimming at V came to 5 bases and at J to 4 bases, leaving 9 bases not matched to a gene. CDR3 length: 15 residues. The CDR3 DNA follows: TGTGCCAGCAGCAACCGGGGGGAACTAGCAGATACGCAGTATTTT. Encoded protein: CASSNRGELADTQYF. The whole variable domain, remainder taken from reference TRBV13 and TRBJ2-3, is AAGVIQSPRHLIKEKRETATLKCYPIPRHDTVYWYQQGPGQDPQFLISFYEKMQSDKGSIPDRFSAQQFSDYHSELNMSSLELGDSALYFCASSNRGELADTQYFGPGTRLTVL.

V gene TRBV6-2 or TRBV6-3 combines with J gene TRBJ2-1; 10 positions match TRBD1. V shed 4 bases and J 7 bases; nucleotides not matched to a gene: 7. The germline V gene encodes CDR1 MNHEY and CDR2 SVGEGT. CDR3 size: 15 residues. Here the CDR3 reads CASSSLTGGWNEQFF. The CDR3, as DNA: TGTGCCAGCAGTTCCCTGACAGGGGGCTGGAATGAGCAGTTCTTC.

This clonotype showed up just a few times. This sequence joins TRBV19 and TRBJ2-1, with 8 bases that match TRBD2. The CDR3 has 14 amino acids. Trimming took 5 bases from V and 10 from J; bases not matched to a gene: 10. CDR1 and CDR2 (germline): LNHDA, SQIVND (reference sequence). In DNA, the CDR3 is TGTGCCAGTAGTCCCTCCGCGGGAGGAGGCGAGCAGTTCTTC. Its protein product is CASSPSAGGGEQFF.

A single count supports this clonotype. A read error may account for a junction end that differs from germline. This chain uses TRBV20-1 with TRBJ1-2, with D possibly matching TRBD1 (5 bases). CDR3 length: 17 amino acids. Germline V gene lookup returns CDR1 DFQATT and CDR2 SNEGSKA (reference sequence). Here the CDR3 reads CSARGIGAGTTMDGHTF. DNA for the CDR3: TGCAGTGCTAGAGGGATTGGGGCGGGCACGACTATGGATGGCCACACCTTC.

The V and J genes are TRBV7-6 and TRBJ1-1; 9 bases are shared with TRBD1. Germline CDR1 is SGHVS and CDR2 is FNYEAQ. V shed 5 bases, J shed 4 bases, and the junction held 5 bases outside the gene matches. The CDR3 sequence is 14 residues long. CDR3 in amino acids: CASSTDRGGTEAFF. The DNA for the CDR3 is TGTGCCAGCAGCACGGACAGGGGTGGCACTGAAGCTTTCTTT.

Remarks on this clonotype: This clone may be a read error of a much larger clone one base away. The gene calls are TRBV28 and TRBJ2-3, with a weak D call TRBD1 (6 bases). The CDR3 length is 14 residues. Per germline, CDR1 MDHEN and CDR2 SYDVKM. The V end was cut by 3 bases, the J end by 3 bases, with 10 bases between. CDR3: CASSLLGATDTQYF. In DNA form, the CDR3 reads TGTGCCAGCAGTTTGCTGGGGGCTACAGATACGCAGTATTTT.

The rearrangement uses TRBV9 and TRBJ2-2; 9 positions agree with TRBD2. The CDR3 is 15 amino acids. Germline V gives CDR1 SGDLS, CDR2 YYNGEE. J gave up 8 bases and V 4 bases, and 9 bases lay outside the gene matches. The DNA of the CDR3 is TGTGCCAGCAGCATCAGCGGGGGGTCGTCAGGGGAGCTGTTTTTT. Protein product: CASSISGGSSGELFF.

There are a few counts of this clonotype. The chain links TRBV6-5 to TRBJ1-1, with unresolved D. Germline CDR1 is MNHEY and CDR2 is SVGAGI. The germline V and J ends were trimmed by 5 bases and 1 base, with 20 bases remaining between them. The CDR3 runs to 17 residues. The DNA for the CDR3 is TGTGCCAGCAGTGAACCATACAGACGGGTTGGGAACACTGAAGCTTTCTTT. Residues: CASSEPYRRVGNTEAFF.

This sequence joins TRBV7-9 and TRBJ2-1, with TRBD1 matching 9 bases. The germline gives CDR1 SEHNR, CDR2 FQNEAQ (reference sequence). The V segment lost 5 bases and the J segment 8 bases; nucleotides outside the gene matches: 10. The CDR3 has 15 residues. CDR3 in amino acids: CASSDPGQGIDEQFF. For the CDR3, the DNA is TGTGCCAGCAGCGATCCGGGACAGGGTATCGATGAGCAGTTCTTC.

The chain employs TRBV2 and TRBJ1-5, with 10 bases fitting TRBD1. Trimming removed 6 bases from V and 2 bases from J; junction bases left unmatched: 13. The CDR3 length is 18 residues. Germline lookup yields CDR1 SNHLY and CDR2 FYNNEI. The CDR3 region has the DNA TGTGCCAGCAGACCCGGGACAGGGGCGCTTTTTGGCAATCAGCCCCAGCATTTT. As protein: CASRPGTGALFGNQPQHF.

This clonotype was seen a few times. V usage is TRBV6-2 or TRBV6-3 and J usage is TRBJ1-5; no firm D call. The CDR3 spans 14 residues. CDR1 and CDR2 from the germline V gene are MNHEY and SVGEGT. The ends were cut back, 6 bases at V and 4 bases at J, with 13 bases in the middle. CDR3 bases: TGTGCCAGCAGACGGGGAGTGGGGAATCAGCCCCAGCATTTT. It is translated as CASRRGVGNQPQHF.

The chain combines TRBV6-1 with TRBJ1-6; D gene unclear. The V gene's germline CDR1 is MNHNS and CDR2 SASEGT. CDR3 length equals 18 residues. V lost 5 bases, J lost 0 bases, and 17 bases lay in between. DNA for the CDR3: TGTGCCAGCAGTCCTTTTCTGGACGGGAGCTCCTATAATTCACCCCTCCACTTT. It specifies CASSPFLDGSSYNSPLHF.

This clonotype has just a few counts. In nucleotides, the CDR3 is TGTGCCAGCAGCTTAGTGGGCCACCGGGCCAGAACACAGCAGGATACGCAGTATTTT. It yields the protein CASSLVGHRARTQQDTQYF. The gene calls are TRBV7-9 and TRBJ2-3, with unresolved D. The V gene lost 1 base and the J gene lost 6 bases, with 26 bases spanning the gap. In germline, CDR1 is SEHNR, CDR2 FQNEAQ (reference sequence). The CDR3 is made up of 19 amino acids.

This clonotype was seen ten or more times. The rearrangement uses TRBV7-8 and TRBJ2-2; the D call may be TRBD1 or TRBD2 (5 bases each). Looked up from germline, CDR1 is SGHVS and CDR2 is FQNEAQ. Trimming removed 2 bases from V and 3 bases from J, with 10 bases in between. CDR3 length equals 15 residues. The CDR3 here is CASSLQGTDTGELFF. The CDR3 DNA is TGTGCCAGCAGCTTACAAGGGACCGACACCGGGGAGCTGTTTTTT.

The sample holds a few counts of this clonotype. V and J are TRBV20-1 and TRBJ2-2; 10 positions agree with TRBD2. The CDR3 is 17 amino acids. With V trimmed by 1 base and J by 3 bases, 8 bases remained unmatched. CDR1 DFQATT and CDR2 SNEGSKA come from the germline V gene (reference sequence). DNA of the CDR3: TGCAGTGCTAGAGGAGGGCTAGCGGGGGACTACACCGGGGAGCTGTTTTTT. Protein product: CSARGGLAGDYTGELFF.

The V and J genes are TRBV2 and TRBJ2-1, with D tentatively TRBD1 (5 bases). Trimming took 7 bases from V and 0 from J, leaving 16 bases between them. The CDR3 spans 16 residues. CDR1 is SNHLY and CDR2 is FYNNEI in the germline V gene. The CDR3 spells CASTSQRGSSYNEQFF. CDR3 DNA: TGTGCCAGCACCTCTCAAAGGGGAAGCTCCTACAATGAGCAGTTCTTC.

This chain uses TRBV29-1 with TRBJ1-4; no firm D call. The CDR3 has 13 residues. Germline CDR1 reads SQVTM; CDR2 reads ANQGSEA. The ends were cut back, 4 bases at V and 5 bases at J, with 11 bases in the middle. CDR3 loop: CSVVSGPNEKLFF. The DNA for the CDR3 is TGCAGCGTTGTTTCAGGTCCGAATGAAAAACTGTTTTTT.